The source of this T cell receptor (beta chain) is a study of OX40 agonist ivuxolimab in advanced cancers. Overall study: Dose-escalation patients suffered from hepatocellular carcinoma, melanoma, renal cell or head and neck cancer. Study observations and caveats: Clonal expansion by week 6 occurred in CD4+ and CD8+ blood T cells (at 0.1 to 3.0 mg/kg). The study did not work out the antigen specificity of the expanded peripheral T cells.

Concerning this clone: Its target is not known.

The V gene lost 7 bases and the J gene lost 0 bases, with 13 bases spanning the gap. CDR3 length: 14 residues. Germline V gene data show CDR1 as MDHEN and CDR2 as SYDVKM. Libraries were prepared by immunoSEQ multiplex PCR; TCRdb keeps only in-frame clonotypes and omits some of them. The data show about 61,000 clones, 80% to 95% seen once. This sequence joins TRBV28 and TRBJ2-7; D might be TRBD1 (5 bases). This receptor was obtained from an adult with an advanced solid tumor such as melanoma, head and neck, liver or kidney cancer. The specimen comprised CD4+ or CD8+ T cells sorted from blood, sampled in a trial of the OX40 agonist ivuxolimab. In DNA form, the CDR3 reads TGTGCCAGCACCCTAAGGGGTTTCTCCTACGAGCAGTACTTC. Its translation: CASTLRGFSYEQYF.